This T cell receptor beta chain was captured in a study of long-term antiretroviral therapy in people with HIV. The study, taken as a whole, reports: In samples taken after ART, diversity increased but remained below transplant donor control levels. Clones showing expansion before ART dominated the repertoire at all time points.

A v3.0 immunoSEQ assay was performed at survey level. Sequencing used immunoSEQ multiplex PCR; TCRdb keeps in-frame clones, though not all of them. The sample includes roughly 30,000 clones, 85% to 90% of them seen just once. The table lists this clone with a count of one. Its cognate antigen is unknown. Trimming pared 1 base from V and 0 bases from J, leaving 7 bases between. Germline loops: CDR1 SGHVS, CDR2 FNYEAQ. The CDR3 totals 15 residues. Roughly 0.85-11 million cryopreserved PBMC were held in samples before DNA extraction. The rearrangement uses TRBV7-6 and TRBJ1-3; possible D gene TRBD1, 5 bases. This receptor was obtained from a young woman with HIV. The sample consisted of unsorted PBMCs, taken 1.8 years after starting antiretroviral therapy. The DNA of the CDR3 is TGTGCCAGCAGCTTAGGTCAGGGCTCTGGAAACACCATATATTTT. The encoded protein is CASSLGQGSGNTIYF.